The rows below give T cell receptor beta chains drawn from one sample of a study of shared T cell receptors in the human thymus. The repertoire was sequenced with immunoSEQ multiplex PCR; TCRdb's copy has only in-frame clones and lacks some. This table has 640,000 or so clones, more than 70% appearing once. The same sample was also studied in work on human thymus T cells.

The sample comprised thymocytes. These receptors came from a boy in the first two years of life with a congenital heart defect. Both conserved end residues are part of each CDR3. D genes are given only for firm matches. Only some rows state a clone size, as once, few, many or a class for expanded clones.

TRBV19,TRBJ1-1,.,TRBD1,TGTGCCAGTAGTGTGGGACAGGGTGGACCAAAAGCTTTCTTT,CASSVGQGGPKAFF
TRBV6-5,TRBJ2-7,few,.,TGTGCCAGCAGTTCCGGGCTTAACGGGAATCACTACGAGCAGTACTTC,CASSSGLNGNHYEQYF
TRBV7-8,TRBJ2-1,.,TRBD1,TGTGCCAGCAGCTTCAGTCGGGACAGGTATGTTAATGAGCAGTTCTTC,CASSFSRDRYVNEQFF
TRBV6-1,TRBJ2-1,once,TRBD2,TGTGCCAGCAGTGAAAAAGCGGGGGGGCGTAGCTCCTACAATGAGCAGTTCTTC,CASSEKAGGRSSYNEQFF
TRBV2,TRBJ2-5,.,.,TGTGCCAGCAGTGAAAAGGGGAACAGCGCCGCGGAGACCCAGTACTTC,CASSEKGNSAAETQYF
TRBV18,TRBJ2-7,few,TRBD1,TGTGCCAGCTCTCCTAAACAGGGGGCGAGTGAGCAGTACTTC,CASSPKQGASEQYF
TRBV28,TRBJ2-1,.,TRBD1,TGTGCCAGCAGTTTATGTGTGGACAGGAGCCACTACAATGAGCAGTTCTTC,CASSLCVDRSHYNEQFF
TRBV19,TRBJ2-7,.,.,TGTGCCAGTAGTTCCGGGACACAGTCGTCCGAGCAGTACTTC,CASSSGTQSSEQYF
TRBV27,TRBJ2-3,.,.,TGTGCCAGCAGTTTGGGGCTAGGTGGCGTCACAGATACGCAGTATTTT,CASSLGLGGVTDTQYF
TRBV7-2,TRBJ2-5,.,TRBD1,TGTGCCAGCAGCTTATCCTCGAAACAGGGGGAAGAGACCCAGTACTTC,CASSLSSKQGEETQYF
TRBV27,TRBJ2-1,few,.,TGTGCCAGCAAGGAGACTAGGGGAAATGAGCAGTTCTTC,CASKETRGNEQFF
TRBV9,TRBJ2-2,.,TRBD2,TGTGCCAGCAGCGTAGTGGGACTAGCTAGGCCGAACACCGGGGAGCTGTTTTTT,CASSVVGLARPNTGELFF
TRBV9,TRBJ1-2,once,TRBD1,TGTGCCAGCAGCGCCGACAGGGGGCGAGGCTACACCTTC,CASSADRGRGYTF
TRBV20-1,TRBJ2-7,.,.,TGCAGTGCTAGTGAAACATCCGAGCAGTACTTC,CSASETSEQYF
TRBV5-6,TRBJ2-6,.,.,TGTGCCAGCAGCTTAACTTACAGGGTAACTGGGGCCAACGTCCTGACTTTC,CASSLTYRVTGANVLTF
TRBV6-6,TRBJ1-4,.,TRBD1,TGTGCCAGCACCCTACAGGGGGGAAATGAAAAACTGTTTTTT,CASTLQGGNEKLFF
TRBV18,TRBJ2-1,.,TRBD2,TGTGCCAGCTCACCAAAGGAAGAGCGGGGCTACAATGAGCAGTTCTTC,CASSPKEERGYNEQFF
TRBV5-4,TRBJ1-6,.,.,TGTGCCAGCAGCTTGGAGGGTGGGGACTCTCTGGTCCTCCACTTT,CASSLEGGDSLVLHF
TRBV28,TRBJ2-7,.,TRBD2,TGTGCCAGCAGTTTAGGGACTAGAACTTACGAGCAGTACTTC,CASSLGTRTYEQYF
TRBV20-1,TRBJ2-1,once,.,TGCAGTGGAACGCGGTACAATGAGCAGTTCTTC,CSGTRYNEQFF
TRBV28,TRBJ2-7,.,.,TGTGCCAGCAGTTTTAGCACGTGGTCTGGCTACGAGCAGTACTTC,CASSFSTWSGYEQYF
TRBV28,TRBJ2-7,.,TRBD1,TGTGCCAGCAGTTTGCCCGACAGGGGCCCCTACGAGCAGTACTTC,CASSLPDRGPYEQYF
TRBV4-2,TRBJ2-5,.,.,TGTGCCAGCAGCCAAGACAGGGGGGAGCGTGAGACCCAGTACTTC,CASSQDRGERETQYF
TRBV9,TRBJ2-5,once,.,TGTGCCAGCAGTGAAAAGGAGCCGATATTAGGGGTCCAAGAGACCCAGTACTTC,CASSEKEPILGVQETQYF
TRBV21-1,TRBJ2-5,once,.,TGTGCCAGGAGTAATGGGCTAGGAGGGGAGACCCAGTACTTC,CARSNGLGGETQYF
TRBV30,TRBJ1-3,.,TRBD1,TGTGCCCAAATGCCGGGACAGGGATACTCAACGACTGGAAACACCATATATTTT,CAQMPGQGYSTTGNTIYF
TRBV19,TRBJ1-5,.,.,TGTGCCAGTAGTCCGACCCCCGGGGGCAATCAGCCCCAGCATTTT,CASSPTPGGNQPQHF
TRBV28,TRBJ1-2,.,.,TGTGCCAGCAGTTTGACACGAGGTTGGGGGGAGGGCTACACCTTC,CASSLTRGWGEGYTF
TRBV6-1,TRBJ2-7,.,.,TGTGCCAGCTTCCCGAACTTGCTAGTAACCCACGAGCAGTACTTC,CASFPNLLVTHEQYF
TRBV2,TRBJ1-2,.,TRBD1,TGTGCCAGCAGTGATGTAAGAAGGGGGCACAAAAACTATGGCTACACCTTC,CASSDVRRGHKNYGYTF
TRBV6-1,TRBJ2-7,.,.,TGTGCCAGCAGTGAACGGTGGGACTGCCGCTACGAGCAGTACTTC,CASSERWDCRYEQYF
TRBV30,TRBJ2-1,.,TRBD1,TGTGCCTGGACTCGGACAGGGACCAATGAGCAGTTCTTC,CAWTRTGTNEQFF
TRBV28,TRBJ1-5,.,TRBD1,TGTGCCAGCAGTTTACTAGGGAATACCGATCAGGGGGATCAGCCCCAGCATTTT,CASSLLGNTDQGDQPQHF
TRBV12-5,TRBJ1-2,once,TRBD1,TGTGCTAGTGGTACCCGACAGGGCGTTTTGTATGGCTACACCTTC,CASGTRQGVLYGYTF
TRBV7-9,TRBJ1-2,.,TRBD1,TGTGCCAGCGGTTCCTATAAGCCCGCACAGGGGGTCGATGGCTACACCTTC,CASGSYKPAQGVDGYTF
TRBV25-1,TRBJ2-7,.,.,TGTGCCAGCGGTAGCTACGAGCAGTACTTC,CASGSYEQYF
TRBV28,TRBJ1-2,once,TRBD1,TGTGCCAGCAGTTTGATCGGGAGAGGGACAGGGGATGGCTACACCTTC,CASSLIGRGTGDGYTF
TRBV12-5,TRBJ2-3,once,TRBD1,TGTGCTAGTGGTAAAATGACAGGGGGATGCACAGATACGCAGTATTTT,CASGKMTGGCTDTQYF
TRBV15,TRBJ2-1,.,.,TGTGCCACCAGCAGCAGGAGGGTCGATGAGCAGTTCTTC,CATSSRRVDEQFF
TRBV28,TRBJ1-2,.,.,TGTGCCAGCGCCCCACAGGTTTTTGGCTACACCTTC,CASAPQVFGYTF
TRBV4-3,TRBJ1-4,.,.,TGCGCCAGCAGCCAAGACCCTATGACAGGTTCGAATGAAAAACTGTTTTTT,CASSQDPMTGSNEKLFF
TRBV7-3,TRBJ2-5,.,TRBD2,TGTGCCAGCAGCCAGAGCGGGGGGGCTAGACGAGAGACCCAGTACTTC,CASSQSGGARRETQYF
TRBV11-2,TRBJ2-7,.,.,TGTGCCAGCAGCTTAGGCCCCCAGTCTAGCGCGTCATACTACGAGCAGTACTTC,CASSLGPQSSASYYEQYF
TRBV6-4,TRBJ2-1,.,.,TGTGCCAGCAGCGGAGACCCACCCTACAATGAGCAGTTCTTC,CASSGDPPYNEQFF
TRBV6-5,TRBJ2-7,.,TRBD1,TGTGCCAGCAGTCTACGACAGGGGGCCTACGAGCAGTACTTC,CASSLRQGAYEQYF
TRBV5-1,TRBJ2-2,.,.,TGCGCCAGCAGCTTACAGGGGAACACCGGGGAGCTGTTTTTT,CASSLQGNTGELFF
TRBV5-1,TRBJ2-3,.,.,TGCGCCAGCAGCTTCAGAGCGGGTGATGTAGGGAGCACAGATACGCAGTATTTT,CASSFRAGDVGSTDTQYF
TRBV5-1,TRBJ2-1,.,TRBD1,TGCGCCAGCAGCTCACTCCGATTCCGGGACAGGGGCAATGAGCAGTTCTTC,CASSSLRFRDRGNEQFF
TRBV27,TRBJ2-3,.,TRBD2,TGTGCCAGCAGTTTAGGTTCCGGGCGGGAGTTAAAAGATACGCAGTATTTT,CASSLGSGRELKDTQYF
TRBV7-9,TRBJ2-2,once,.,TGTGCCAGCAGCTTAGTGGGACAACCGAACACCGGGGAGCTGTTTTTT,CASSLVGQPNTGELFF